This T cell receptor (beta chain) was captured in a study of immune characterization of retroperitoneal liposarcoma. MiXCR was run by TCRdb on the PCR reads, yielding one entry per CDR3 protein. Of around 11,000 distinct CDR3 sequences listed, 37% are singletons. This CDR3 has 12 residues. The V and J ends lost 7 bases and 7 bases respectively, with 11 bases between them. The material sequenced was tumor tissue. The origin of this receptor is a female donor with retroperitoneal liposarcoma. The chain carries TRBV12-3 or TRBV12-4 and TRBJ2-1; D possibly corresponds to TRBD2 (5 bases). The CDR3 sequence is CASKPEANEQFF. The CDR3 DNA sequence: TGTGCCAGCAAGCCGGAGGCTAATGAGCAGTTCTTC.